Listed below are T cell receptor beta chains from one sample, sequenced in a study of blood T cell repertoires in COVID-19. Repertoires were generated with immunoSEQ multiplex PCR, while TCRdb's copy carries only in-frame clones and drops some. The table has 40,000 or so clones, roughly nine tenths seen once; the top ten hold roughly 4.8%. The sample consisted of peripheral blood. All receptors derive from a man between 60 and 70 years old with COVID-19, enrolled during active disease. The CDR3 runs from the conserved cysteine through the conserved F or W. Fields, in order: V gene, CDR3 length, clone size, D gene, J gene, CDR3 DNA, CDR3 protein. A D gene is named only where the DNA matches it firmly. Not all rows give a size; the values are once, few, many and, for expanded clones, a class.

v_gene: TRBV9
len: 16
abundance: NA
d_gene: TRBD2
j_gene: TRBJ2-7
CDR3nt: TGTGCCAGCAGCGTTGGTGAAGCGGGAATACCTAGCGAGCAGTACTTC
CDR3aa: CASSVGEAGIPSEQYF

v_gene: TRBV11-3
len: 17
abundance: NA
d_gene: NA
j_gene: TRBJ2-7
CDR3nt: TGTGCCCAACGACCCTGGCAGGGGCGATTCGGGGCCTACGAGCAGTACTTC
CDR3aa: CAQRPWQGRFGAYEQYF

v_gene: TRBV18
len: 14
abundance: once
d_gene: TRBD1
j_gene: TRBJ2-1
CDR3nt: TGTGCCAGCTCACCTGACAGGGCGTACAATGAGCAGTTCTTC
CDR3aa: CASSPDRAYNEQFF

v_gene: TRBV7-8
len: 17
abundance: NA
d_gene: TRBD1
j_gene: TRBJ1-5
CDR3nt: TGTGCCAGCAGCTTAGCGGGGGGACAGGGAGGCAATCAGCCCCAGCATTTT
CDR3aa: CASSLAGGQGGNQPQHF

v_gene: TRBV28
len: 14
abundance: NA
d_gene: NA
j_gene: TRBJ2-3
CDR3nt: TGTGCCAGCAGTTTAGGCGGGAGCACAGATACGCAGTATTTT
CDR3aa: CASSLGGSTDTQYF

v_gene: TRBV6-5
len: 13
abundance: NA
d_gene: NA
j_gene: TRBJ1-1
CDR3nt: TGTGCCAGCAGTCTAGGGGGACCCACTGAAGCTTTCTTT
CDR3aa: CASSLGGPTEAFF

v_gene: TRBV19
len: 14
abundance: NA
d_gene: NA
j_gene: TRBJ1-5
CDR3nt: TGTGCCAGTAGTCCCCTAAACGGCAATCAGCCCCAGCATTTT
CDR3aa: CASSPLNGNQPQHF

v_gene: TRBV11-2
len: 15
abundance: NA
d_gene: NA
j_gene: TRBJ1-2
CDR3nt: TGTGCCAGCAGCTTAGAGTTGGCGGGGATGGGGGGCTACACCTTC
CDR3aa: CASSLELAGMGGYTF

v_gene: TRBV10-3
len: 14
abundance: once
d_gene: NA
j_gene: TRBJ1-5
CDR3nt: TGTGCCATCAGTCCGTTTAATAGCAATCAGCCCCAGCATTTT
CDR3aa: CAISPFNSNQPQHF

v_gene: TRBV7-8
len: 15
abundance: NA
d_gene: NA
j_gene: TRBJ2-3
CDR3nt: TGTGCCAGCAGCTTAGCAGCGGGTCACACAGATACGCAGTATTTT
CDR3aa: CASSLAAGHTDTQYF

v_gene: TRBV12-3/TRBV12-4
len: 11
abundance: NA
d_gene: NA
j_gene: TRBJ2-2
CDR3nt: TGTGCCAGCAGTTTCGGCGGGGAGCTGTTTTTT
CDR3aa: CASSFGGELFF

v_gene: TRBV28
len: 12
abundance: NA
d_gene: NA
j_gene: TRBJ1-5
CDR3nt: TGTGCCAGCAGCTACGAGGTTCAGCCCCAGCATTTT
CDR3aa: CASSYEVQPQHF

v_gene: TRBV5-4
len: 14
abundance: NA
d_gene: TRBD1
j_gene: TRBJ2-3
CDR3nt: TGTGCCAGCAGCTTACGACAGGGGGAGCATACGCAGTATTTT
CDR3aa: CASSLRQGEHTQYF

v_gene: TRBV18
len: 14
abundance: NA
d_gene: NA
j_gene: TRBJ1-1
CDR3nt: TGTGCCAGCTCACCAGCGACAGCGAACACTGAAGCTTTCTTT
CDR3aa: CASSPATANTEAFF

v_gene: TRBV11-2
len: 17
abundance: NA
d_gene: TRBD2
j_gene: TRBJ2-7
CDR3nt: TGTGCCAGCAGCTACTTGGGGCGGCGGGAGGGCCGTTACGAGCAGTACTTC
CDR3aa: CASSYLGRREGRYEQYF

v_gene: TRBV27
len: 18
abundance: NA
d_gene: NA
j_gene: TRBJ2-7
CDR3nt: TGTGCCAGCAGTTTGACCAGCGCGGAGGGGTTCCTACGCCACGAGCAGTACTTC
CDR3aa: CASSLTSAEGFLRHEQYF

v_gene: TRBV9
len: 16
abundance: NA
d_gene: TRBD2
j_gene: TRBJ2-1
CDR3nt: TGTGCCAGCAGTTCTAGCGGGAGGGTAACCTACAATGAGCAGTTCTTC
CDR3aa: CASSSSGRVTYNEQFF

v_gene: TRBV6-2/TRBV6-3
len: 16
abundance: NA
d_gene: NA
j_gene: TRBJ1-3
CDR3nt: TGTGCCAGCAGTTACTCCGTGAGCAGGGCTGGAAACACCATATATTTT
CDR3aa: CASSYSVSRAGNTIYF

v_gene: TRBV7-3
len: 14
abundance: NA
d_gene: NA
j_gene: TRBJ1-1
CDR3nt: TGTGCCAGCAGCTTATTGGGGGGGAACACTGAAGCTTTCTTT
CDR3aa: CASSLLGGNTEAFF

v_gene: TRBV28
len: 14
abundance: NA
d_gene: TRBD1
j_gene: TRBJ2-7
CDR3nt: TGTGCCAGCAGTTCGGACAGGTCTGGCTACGAGCAGTACTTC
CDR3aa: CASSSDRSGYEQYF

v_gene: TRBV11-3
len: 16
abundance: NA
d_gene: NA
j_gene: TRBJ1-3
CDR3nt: TGTGCCAGCAGCTTAGTTATGACAGGACCTGGAAACACCATATATTTT
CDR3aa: CASSLVMTGPGNTIYF

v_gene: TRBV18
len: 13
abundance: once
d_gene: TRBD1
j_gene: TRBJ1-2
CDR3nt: TGTGCCAGCTCACCGGAACAGGGGGATGGCTACACCTTC
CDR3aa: CASSPEQGDGYTF

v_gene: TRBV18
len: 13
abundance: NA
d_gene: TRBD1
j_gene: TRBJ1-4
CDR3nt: TGTGCCAGCTCACCAGACAGGGCGGAAAAACTGTTTTTT
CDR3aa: CASSPDRAEKLFF

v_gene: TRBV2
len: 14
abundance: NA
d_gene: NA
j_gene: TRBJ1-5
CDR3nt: TGTGCCAGCAGTGCCGAGTATAGCAATCAGCCCCAGCATTTT
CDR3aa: CASSAEYSNQPQHF

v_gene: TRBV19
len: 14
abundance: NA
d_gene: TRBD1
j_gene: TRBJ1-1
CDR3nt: TGTGCCAGTAGGCCCGACAGGGGTAACACTGAAGCTTTCTTT
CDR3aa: CASRPDRGNTEAFF

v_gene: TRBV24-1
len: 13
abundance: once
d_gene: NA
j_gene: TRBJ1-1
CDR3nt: TGTGCCACCAGTGCGAACTCGAACACTGAAGCTTTCTTT
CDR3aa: CATSANSNTEAFF

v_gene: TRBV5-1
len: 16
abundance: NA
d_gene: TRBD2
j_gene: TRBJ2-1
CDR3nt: TGCGCCAGCAGCTCGAATGGACTAGCGGGAGTTAATGAGCAGTTCTTC
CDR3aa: CASSSNGLAGVNEQFF

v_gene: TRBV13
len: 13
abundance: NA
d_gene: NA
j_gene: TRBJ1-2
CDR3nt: TGTGCCAGCACCCAAGGAGGGTTCGATGGCTACACCTTC
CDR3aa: CASTQGGFDGYTF

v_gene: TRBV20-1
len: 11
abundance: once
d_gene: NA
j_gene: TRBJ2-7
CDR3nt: TGCAGGATAGCGAGTGGCCACGAGCAGTACTTC
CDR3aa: CRIASGHEQYF